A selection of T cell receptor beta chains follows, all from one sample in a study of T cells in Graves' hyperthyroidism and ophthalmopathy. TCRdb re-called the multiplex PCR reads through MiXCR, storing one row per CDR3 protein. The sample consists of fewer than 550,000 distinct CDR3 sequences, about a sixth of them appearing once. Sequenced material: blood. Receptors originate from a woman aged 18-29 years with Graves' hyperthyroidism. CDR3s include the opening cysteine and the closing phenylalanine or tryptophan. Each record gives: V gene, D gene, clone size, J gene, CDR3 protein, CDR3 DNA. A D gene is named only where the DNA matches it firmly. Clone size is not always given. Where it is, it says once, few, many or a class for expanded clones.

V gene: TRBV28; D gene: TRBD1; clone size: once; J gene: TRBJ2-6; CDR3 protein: CASSVLRRTGGLSGANVLTF; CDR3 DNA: TGTGCCAGCAGTGTTCTCCGCAGGACAGGGGGCCTCTCTGGGGCCAACGTCCTGACTTTC
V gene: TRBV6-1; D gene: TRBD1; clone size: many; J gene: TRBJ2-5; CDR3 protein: CASSPWTGGETQYF; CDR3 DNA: TGTGCCAGCAGTCCCTGGACAGGCGGGGAGACCCAGTACTTC
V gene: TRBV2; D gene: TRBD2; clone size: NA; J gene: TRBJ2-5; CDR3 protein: CASSVASGGPRTQYF; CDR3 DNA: TGTGCCAGCAGTGTGGCTAGCGGGGGACCCAGGACCCAGTACTTC
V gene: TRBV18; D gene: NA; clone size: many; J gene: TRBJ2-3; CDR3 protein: CASSLSVTDTQYF; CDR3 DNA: TGTGCCAGCTCACTATCGGTCACAGATACGCAGTATTTT
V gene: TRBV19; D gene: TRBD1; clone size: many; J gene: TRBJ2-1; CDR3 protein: CASSIGAQGAYNEQFF; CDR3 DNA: TGTGCCAGTAGTATAGGAGCACAGGGGGCCTACAATGAGCAGTTCTTC
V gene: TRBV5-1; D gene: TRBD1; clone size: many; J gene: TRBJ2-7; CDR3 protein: CASSFRLGTGYSYEQYF; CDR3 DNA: TGCGCCAGCAGCTTTCGGTTGGGGACAGGGTACTCCTACGAGCAGTACTTC
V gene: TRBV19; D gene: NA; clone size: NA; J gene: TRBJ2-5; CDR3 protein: CASSRVEGGQETQYF; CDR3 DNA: TGTGCCAGTAGTAGAGTGGAGGGAGGCCAAGAGACCCAGTACTTC
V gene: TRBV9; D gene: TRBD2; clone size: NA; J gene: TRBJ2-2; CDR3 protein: CASSESSGSNTGELFF; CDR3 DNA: TGTGCCAGCAGCGAATCTAGCGGTTCCAACACCGGGGAGCTGTTTTTT
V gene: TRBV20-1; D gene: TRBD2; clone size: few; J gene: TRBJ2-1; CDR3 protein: CSARAGTSGRWAYNEQFF; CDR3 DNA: TGCAGTGCTAGAGCAGGGACTAGCGGGAGGTGGGCCTACAATGAGCAGTTCTTC
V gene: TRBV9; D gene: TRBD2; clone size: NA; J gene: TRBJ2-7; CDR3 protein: CASSGAGGGSYEQYF; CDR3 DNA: TGTGCCAGCAGCGGGGCGGGAGGCGGCTCCTACGAGCAGTACTTC
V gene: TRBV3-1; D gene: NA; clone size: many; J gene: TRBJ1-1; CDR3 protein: CASRARGGTEAFF; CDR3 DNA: TGTGCCAGCAGGGCGAGGGGGGGCACTGAAGCTTTCTTT
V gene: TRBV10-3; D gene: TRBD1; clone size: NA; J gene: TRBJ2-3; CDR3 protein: CAISMTGGTDTQYF; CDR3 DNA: TGTGCCATCAGTATGACAGGGGGCACAGATACGCAGTATTTT
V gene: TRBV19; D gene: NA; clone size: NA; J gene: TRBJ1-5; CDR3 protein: CASSVTFQYSNQPQHF; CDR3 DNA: TGTGCCAGTAGTGTAACCTTTCAGTATAGCAATCAGCCCCAGCATTTT
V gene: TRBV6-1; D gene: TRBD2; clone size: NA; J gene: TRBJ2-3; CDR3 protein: CASSPGRTSTDTQYF; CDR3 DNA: TGTGCCAGCAGCCCCGGGAGGACAAGCACAGATACGCAGTATTTT
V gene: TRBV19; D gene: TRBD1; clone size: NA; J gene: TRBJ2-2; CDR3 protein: CASSLGQGDPGELFF; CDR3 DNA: TGTGCCAGTAGCCTGGGACAGGGCGACCCCGGGGAGCTGTTTTTT
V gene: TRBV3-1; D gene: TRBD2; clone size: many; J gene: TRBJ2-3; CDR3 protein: CASSQVAGGGDTQYF; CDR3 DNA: TGTGCCAGCAGCCAAGTAGCGGGGGGAGGTGATACGCAGTATTTT
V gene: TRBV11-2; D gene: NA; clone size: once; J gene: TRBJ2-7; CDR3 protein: CASSWPGSSYEQYF; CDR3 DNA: TGTGCCAGCAGCTGGCCGGGATCCAGCTACGAGCAGTACTTC
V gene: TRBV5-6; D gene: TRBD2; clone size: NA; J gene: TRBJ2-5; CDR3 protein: CASSRTSGREETQYF; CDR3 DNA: TGTGCCAGCAGCCGGACTAGCGGGAGGGAGGAGACCCAGTACTTC
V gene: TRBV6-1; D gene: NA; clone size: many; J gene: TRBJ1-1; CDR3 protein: CASSYSRAEWNTEAFF; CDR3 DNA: TGTGCCAGCAGTTACAGTCGGGCCGAGTGGAACACTGAAGCTTTCTTT
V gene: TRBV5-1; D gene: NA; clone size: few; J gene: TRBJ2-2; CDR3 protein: CASSLAVGTTGELFF; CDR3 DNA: TGCGCCAGCAGCTTGGCGGTGGGGACCACCGGGGAGCTGTTTTTT
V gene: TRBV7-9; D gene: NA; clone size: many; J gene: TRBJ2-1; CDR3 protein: CASSPYLVVNQFF; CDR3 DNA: TGTGCCAGCAGCCCTTACTTGGTGGTGAATCAGTTCTTC
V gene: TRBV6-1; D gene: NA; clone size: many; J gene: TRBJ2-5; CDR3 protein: CASSRRMLQETQYF; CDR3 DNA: TGTGCCAGCAGCAGACGGATGCTCCAAGAGACCCAGTACTTC
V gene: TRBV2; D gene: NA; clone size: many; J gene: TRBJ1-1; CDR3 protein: CATVGGGMDTEAFF; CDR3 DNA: TGTGCCACGGTCGGGGGGGGGATGGACACTGAAGCTTTCTTT
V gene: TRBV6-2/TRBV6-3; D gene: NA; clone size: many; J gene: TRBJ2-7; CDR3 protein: CASSYLGAYEQYF; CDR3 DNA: TGTGCCAGCAGTTATTTGGGAGCCTACGAGCAGTACTTC
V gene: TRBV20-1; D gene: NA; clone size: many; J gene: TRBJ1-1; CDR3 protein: CSARDPAGKNTEAFF; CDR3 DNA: TGCAGTGCTAGAGATCCCGCAGGAAAGAACACTGAAGCTTTCTTT
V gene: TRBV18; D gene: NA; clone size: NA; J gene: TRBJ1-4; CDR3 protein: CASSPGRTNEKLFF; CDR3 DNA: TGTGCCAGCTCACCGGGGCGGACTAATGAAAAACTGTTTTTT
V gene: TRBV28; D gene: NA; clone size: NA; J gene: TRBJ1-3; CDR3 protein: CASSWGSGSGNTIYF; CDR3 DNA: TGTGCCAGCAGTTGGGGGTCCGGCTCTGGAAACACCATATATTTT
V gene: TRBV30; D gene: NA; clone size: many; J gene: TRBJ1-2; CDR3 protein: CAWSVLAGWYGYTF; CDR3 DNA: TGTGCCTGGAGTGTACTAGCAGGGTGGTATGGCTACACCTTC
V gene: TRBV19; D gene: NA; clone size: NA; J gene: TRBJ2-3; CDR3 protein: CASSIQDLPDTQYF; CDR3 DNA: TGTGCCAGTAGTATCCAGGACTTGCCGGATACGCAGTATTTT
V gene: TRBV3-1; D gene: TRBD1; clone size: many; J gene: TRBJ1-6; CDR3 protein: CASSRTQGLNNSPLHF; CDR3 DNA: TGTGCCAGCAGCCGAACACAGGGGTTAAATAATTCACCCCTCCACTTT
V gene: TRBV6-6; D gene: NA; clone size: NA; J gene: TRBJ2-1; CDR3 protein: CASSYSIWGASWEQFF; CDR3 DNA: TGTGCCAGCAGTTACTCGATTTGGGGAGCGAGCTGGGAGCAGTTCTTC
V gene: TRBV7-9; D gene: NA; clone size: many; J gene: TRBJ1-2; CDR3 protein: CASSLAVAAVNYGYTF; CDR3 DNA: TGTGCCAGCAGCTTAGCCGTGGCGGCAGTTAACTATGGCTACACCTTC
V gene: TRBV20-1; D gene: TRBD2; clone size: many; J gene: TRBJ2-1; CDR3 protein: CSAPGRTSGTLNYNEQFF; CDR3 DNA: TGCAGTGCTCCGGGGAGGACTAGCGGGACCTTAAATTACAATGAGCAGTTCTTC
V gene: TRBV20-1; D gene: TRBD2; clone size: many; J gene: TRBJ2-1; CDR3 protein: CSARDPGGEQFF; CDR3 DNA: TGCAGTGCTAGAGATCCGGGAGGCGAGCAGTTCTTC
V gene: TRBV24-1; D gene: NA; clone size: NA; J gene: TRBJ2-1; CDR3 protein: CATSASDFSYNEQFF; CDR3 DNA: TGTGCCACCAGTGCCTCAGACTTCTCCTACAATGAGCAGTTCTTC
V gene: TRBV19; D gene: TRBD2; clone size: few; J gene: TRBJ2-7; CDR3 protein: CASSIIGGGSSYEQYF; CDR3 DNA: TGTGCCAGTAGTATAATCGGCGGGGGAAGCTCCTACGAGCAGTACTTC
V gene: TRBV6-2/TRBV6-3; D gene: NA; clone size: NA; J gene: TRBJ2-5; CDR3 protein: CASSYSIREQETQYF; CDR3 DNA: TGTGCCAGCAGTTACTCGATACGGGAACAAGAGACCCAGTACTTC
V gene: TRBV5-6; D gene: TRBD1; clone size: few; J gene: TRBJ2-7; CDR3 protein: CASSSGQGVREQYF; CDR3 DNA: TGTGCCAGCAGCTCGGGACAGGGGGTGAGGGAGCAGTACTTC
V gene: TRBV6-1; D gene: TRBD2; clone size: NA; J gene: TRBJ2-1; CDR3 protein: CASRGGTSGSYNEQFF; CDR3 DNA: TGTGCCAGCAGGGGCGGGACTAGCGGGAGTTACAATGAGCAGTTCTTC
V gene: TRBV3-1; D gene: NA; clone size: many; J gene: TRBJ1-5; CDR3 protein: CASSQDLAQPQHF; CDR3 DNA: TGTGCCAGCAGCCAAGACCTAGCCCAGCCCCAGCATTTT
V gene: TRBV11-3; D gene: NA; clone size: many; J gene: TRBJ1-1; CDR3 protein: CASSWTVNTEAFF; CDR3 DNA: TGTGCCAGCAGCTGGACAGTGAACACTGAAGCTTTCTTT
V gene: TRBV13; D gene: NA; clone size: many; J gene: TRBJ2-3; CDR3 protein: CASSERQSTDTQYF; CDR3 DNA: TGTGCCAGCAGCGAGAGACAGAGCACAGATACGCAGTATTTT
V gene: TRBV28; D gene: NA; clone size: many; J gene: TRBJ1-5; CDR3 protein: CASSAAGSYYQPQHF; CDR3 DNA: TGTGCCAGCAGTGCGGCAGGCAGCTACTATCAGCCCCAGCATTTT
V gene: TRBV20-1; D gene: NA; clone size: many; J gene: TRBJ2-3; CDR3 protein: CSAYTAGQPLPHSGQYF; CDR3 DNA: TGCAGTGCTTACACGGCGGGACAACCCCTCCCGCATTCAGGGCAGTATTTT
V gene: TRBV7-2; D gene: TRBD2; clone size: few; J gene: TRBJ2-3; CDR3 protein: CASSLSREGDTQYF; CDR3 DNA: TGTGCCAGCAGCTTGTCCCGGGAGGGGGATACGCAGTATTTT
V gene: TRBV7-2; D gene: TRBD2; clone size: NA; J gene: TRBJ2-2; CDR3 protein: CASSLASGGPGELFF; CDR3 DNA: TGTGCCAGCAGCTTAGCCAGCGGGGGGCCCGGGGAGCTGTTTTTT
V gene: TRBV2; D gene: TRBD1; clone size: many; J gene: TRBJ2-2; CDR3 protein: CASSEALGTGVPGELFF; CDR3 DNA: TGTGCCAGCAGTGAAGCGCTAGGGACAGGGGTTCCCGGGGAGCTGTTTTTT
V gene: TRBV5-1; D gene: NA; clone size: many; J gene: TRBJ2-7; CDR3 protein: CASSLGGINLPSYEQYF; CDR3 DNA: TGCGCCAGCAGCTTGGGGGGGATTAACCTACCCTCCTACGAGCAGTACTTC
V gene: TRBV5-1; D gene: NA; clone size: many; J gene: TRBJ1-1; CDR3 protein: CASSLQGRTEAFF; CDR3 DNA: TGCGCCAGCAGCTTACAGGGTAGAACTGAAGCTTTCTTT
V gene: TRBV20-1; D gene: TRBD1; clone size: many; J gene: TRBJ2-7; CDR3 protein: CSAGSTGDSYEQYF; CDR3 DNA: TGCAGTGCTGGAAGCACAGGGGACTCCTACGAGCAGTACTTC
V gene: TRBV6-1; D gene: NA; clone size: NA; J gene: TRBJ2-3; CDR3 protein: CASSKIGWGQSTDTQYF; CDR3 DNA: TGTGCCAGCAGCAAAATCGGGTGGGGCCAGAGCACAGATACGCAGTATTTT
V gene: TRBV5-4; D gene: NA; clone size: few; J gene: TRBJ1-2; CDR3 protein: CASRSGRKKGYTF; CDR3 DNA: TGTGCCAGCAGGTCGGGGAGGAAGAAAGGCTACACCTTC
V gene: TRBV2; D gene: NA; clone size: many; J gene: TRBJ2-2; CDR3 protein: CASSRKPPGRDTGELFF; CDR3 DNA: TGTGCCAGCAGTAGAAAGCCCCCAGGCAGGGACACCGGGGAGCTGTTTTTT
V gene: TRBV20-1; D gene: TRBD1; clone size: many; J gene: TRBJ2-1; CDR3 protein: CSARSVTGGYNEQFF; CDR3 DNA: TGCAGTGCTAGATCCGTGACAGGGGGGTACAATGAGCAGTTCTTC
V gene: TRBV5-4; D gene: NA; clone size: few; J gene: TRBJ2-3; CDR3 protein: CASSLMATVSTDTQYF; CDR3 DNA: TGTGCCAGCAGCTTGATGGCTACAGTGAGCACAGATACGCAGTATTTT
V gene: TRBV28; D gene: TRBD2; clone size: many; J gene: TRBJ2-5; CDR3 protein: CASSQRGGREQETQYF; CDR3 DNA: TGTGCCAGCAGTCAGCGGGGGGGCCGGGAACAAGAGACCCAGTACTTC
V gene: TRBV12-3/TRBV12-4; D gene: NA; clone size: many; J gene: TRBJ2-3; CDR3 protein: CASSSGPTQQQYF; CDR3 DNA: TGTGCCAGCAGTTCCGGCCCCACACAGCAGCAGTATTTT
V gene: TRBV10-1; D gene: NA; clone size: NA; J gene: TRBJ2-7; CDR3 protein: CASSESDGSYEQYF; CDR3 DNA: TGCGCCAGCAGTGAGTCGGACGGATCCTACGAGCAGTACTTC
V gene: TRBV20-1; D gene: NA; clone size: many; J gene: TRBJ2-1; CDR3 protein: CSARDVGGNEQFF; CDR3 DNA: TGCAGTGCTAGAGATGTCGGGGGCAATGAGCAGTTCTTC
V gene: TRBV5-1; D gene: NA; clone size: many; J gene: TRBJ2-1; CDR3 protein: CASSRLLPTDEQFF; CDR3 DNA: TGCGCCAGCAGCAGGCTCCTTCCAACCGATGAGCAGTTCTTC